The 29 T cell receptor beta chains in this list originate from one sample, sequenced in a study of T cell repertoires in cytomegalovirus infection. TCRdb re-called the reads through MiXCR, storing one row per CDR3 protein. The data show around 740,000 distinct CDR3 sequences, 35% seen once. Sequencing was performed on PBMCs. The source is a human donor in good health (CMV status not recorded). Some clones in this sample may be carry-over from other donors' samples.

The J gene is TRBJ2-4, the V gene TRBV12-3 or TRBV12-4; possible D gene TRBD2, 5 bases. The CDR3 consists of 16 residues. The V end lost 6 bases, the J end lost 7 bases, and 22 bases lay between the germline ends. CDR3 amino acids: CASSRASGRSRNIQYF. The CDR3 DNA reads TGTGCCAGCAGCCGGGCCAGCGGCCGAAGCCGGAACATTCAGTACTTC.

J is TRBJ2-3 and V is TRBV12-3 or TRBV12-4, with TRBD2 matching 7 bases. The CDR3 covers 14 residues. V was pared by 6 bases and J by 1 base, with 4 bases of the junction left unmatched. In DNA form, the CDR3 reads TGTGCCAGCAGGTCAACTAGCGGCACAGATACGCAGTATTTT. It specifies CASRSTSGTDTQYF.

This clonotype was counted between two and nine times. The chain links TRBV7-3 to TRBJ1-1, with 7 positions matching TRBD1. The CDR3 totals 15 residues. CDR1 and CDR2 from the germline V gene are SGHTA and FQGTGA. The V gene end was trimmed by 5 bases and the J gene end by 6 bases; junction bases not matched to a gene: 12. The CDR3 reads CASSPKDRPIAEAFF. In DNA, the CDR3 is TGTGCCAGCAGCCCTAAGGACAGGCCGATCGCTGAAGCTTTCTTT.

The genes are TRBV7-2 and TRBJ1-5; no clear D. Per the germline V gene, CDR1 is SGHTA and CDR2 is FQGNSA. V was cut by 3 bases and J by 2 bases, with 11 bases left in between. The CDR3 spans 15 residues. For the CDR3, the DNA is TGTGCCAGCAGCTTTACTACTGGGGGCAATCAGCCCCAGCATTTT. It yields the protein CASSFTTGGNQPQHF.

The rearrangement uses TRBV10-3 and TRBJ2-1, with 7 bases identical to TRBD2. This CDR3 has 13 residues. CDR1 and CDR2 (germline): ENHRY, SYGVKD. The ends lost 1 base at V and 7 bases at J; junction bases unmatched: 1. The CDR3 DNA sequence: TGTGCCATCAGTGAGTGGGGGGGGAATGAGCAGTTCTTC. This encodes CAISEWGGNEQFF.

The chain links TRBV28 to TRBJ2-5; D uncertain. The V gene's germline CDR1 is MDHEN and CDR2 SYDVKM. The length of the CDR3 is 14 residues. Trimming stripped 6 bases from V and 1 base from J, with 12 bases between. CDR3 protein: CASRTQRSQETQYF. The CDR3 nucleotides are TGTGCCAGCAGGACCCAGAGGTCCCAAGAGACCCAGTACTTC.

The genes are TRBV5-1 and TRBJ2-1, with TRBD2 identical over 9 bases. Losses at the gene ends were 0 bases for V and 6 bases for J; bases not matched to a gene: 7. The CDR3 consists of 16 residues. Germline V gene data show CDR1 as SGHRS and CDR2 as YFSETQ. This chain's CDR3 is CASSLAGTSIGNEQFF. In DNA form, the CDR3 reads TGCGCCAGCAGCTTGGCCGGGACTAGCATCGGCAATGAGCAGTTCTTC.

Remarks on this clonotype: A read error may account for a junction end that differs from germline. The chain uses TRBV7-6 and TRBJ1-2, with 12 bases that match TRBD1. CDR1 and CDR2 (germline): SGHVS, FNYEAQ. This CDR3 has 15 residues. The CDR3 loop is CTSSSGTGGGYGYTF. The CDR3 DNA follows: TGTACCAGCAGCTCGGGGACAGGGGGCGGCTATGGCTACACCTTC.

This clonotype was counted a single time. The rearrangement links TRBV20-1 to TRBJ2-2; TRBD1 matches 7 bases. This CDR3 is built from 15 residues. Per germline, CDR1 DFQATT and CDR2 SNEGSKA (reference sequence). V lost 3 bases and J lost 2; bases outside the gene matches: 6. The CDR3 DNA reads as TGCAGTGCTAGGTCACGGGACAGTAACACCGGGGAGCTGTTTTTT. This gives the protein CSARSRDSNTGELFF.

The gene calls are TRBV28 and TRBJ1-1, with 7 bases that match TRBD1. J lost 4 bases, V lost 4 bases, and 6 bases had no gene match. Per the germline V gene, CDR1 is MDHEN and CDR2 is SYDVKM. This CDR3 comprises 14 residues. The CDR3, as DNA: TGTGCCAGCAGTTCCCCAGGGGGACTCACTGAAGCTTTCTTT. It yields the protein CASSSPGGLTEAFF. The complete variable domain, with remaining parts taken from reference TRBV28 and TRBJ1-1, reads DVKVTQSSRYLVKRTGEKVFLECVQDMDHENMFWYRQDPGLGLRLIYFSYDVKMKEKGDIPEGYSVSREKKERFSLILESASTNQTSMYLCASSSPGGLTEAFFGQGTRLTVV.

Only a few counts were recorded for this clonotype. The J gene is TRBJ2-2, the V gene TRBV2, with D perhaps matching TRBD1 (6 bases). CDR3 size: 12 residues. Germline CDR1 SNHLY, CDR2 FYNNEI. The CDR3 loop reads CVTGSDTGELFF. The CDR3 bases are TGTGTCACAGGGTCGGACACCGGGGAGCTGTTTTTT.

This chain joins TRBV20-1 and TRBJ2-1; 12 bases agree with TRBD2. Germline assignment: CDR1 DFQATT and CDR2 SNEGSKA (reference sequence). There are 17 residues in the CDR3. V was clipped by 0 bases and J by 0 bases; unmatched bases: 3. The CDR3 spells CSARDSSGRDSYNEQFF. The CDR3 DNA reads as TGCAGTGCTAGAGATTCTAGCGGGAGGGACTCCTACAATGAGCAGTTCTTC.

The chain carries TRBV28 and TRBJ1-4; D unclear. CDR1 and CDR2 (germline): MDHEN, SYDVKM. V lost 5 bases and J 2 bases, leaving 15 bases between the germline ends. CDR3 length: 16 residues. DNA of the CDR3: TGTGCCAGCAGTCCCCTCTCCTTGTTGACTAATGAAAAACTGTTTTTT. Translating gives CASSPLSLLTNEKLFF.

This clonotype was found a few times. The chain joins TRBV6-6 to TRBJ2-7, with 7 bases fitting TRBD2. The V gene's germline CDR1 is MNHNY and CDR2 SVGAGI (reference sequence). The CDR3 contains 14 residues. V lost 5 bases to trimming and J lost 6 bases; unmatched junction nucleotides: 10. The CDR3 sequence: CASSTGGGNGEQYF. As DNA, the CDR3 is TGTGCCAGCAGTACCGGGGGAGGGAACGGCGAGCAGTACTTC.

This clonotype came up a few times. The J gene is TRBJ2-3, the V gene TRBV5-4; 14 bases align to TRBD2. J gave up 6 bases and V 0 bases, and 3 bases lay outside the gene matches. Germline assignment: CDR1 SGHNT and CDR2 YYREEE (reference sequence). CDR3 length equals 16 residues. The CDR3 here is CASSLGGTSGSDTQYF. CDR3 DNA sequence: TGTGCCAGCAGCTTGGGCGGGACTAGCGGGAGTGATACGCAGTATTTT.

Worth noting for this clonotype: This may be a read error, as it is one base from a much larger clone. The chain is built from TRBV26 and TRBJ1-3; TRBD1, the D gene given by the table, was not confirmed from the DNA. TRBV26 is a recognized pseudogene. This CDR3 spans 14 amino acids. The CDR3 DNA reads TGTGCCAACAGTTCAGGACAGGGGGCTTACACCATATATTTT. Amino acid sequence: CANSSGQGAYTIYF.

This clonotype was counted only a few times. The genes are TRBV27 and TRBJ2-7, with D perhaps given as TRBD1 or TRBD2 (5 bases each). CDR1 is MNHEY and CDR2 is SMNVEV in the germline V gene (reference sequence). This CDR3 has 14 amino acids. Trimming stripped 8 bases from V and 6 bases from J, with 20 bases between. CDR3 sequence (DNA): TGTGCCAGCGGAGGATACCAGGGAGCTGGCGAGCAGTACTTC. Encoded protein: CASGGYQGAGEQYF.

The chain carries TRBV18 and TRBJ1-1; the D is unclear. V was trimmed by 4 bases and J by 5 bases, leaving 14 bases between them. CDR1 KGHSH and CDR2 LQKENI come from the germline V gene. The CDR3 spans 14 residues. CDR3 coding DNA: TGTGCCAGCTCACGGTTCAGCCGAGAAACTGAAGCTTTCTTT. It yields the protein CASSRFSRETEAFF.

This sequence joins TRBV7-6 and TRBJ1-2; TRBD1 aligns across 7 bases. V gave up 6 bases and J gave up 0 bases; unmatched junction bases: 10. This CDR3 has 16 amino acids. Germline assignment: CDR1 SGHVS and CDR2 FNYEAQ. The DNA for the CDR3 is TGTGCCAGCAGGGGGGGGCCGGGACAGCCTAACTATGGCTACACCTTC. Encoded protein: CASRGGPGQPNYGYTF.

CDR3 loop: CASSPQTGGDEQFF. CDR3 bases: TGTGCCAGCAGTCCTCAGACAGGGGGCGATGAGCAGTTCTTC. The chain uses TRBV12-3 or TRBV12-4 and TRBJ2-1; 10 nucleotides match TRBD1. The CDR3 covers 14 residues. V lost 5 bases to trimming and J lost 8 bases; unmatched junction nucleotides: 6.

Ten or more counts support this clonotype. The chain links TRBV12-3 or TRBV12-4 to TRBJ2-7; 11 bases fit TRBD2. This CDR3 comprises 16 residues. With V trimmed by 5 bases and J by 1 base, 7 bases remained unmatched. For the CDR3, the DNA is TGTGCCAGCAGTCCCTCCCTAGCGGGGGGATCCTACGAGCAGTACTTC. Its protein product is CASSPSLAGGSYEQYF.

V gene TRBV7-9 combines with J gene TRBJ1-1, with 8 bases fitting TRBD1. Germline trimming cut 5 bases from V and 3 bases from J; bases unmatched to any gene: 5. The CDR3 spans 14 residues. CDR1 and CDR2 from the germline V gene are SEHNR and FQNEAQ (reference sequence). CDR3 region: CASSKQTGDTEAFF. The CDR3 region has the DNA TGTGCCAGCAGCAAACAGACAGGGGACACTGAAGCTTTCTTT.

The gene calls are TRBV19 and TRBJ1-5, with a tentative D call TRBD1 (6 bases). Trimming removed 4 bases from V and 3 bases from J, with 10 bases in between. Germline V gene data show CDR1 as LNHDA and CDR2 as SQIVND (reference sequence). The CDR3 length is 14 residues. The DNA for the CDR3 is TGTGCCAGTAGTACCGGACAGTTCAATCAGCCCCAGCATTTT. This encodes CASSTGQFNQPQHF.

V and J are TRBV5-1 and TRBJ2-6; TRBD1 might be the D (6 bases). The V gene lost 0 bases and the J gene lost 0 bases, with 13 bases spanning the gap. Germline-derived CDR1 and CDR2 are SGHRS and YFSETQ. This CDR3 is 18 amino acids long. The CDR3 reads CASSLEGRGASGANVLTF. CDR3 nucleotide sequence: TGCGCCAGCAGCTTGGAAGGCAGGGGCGCCTCTGGGGCCAACGTCCTGACTTTC. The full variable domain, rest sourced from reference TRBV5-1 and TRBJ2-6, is KAGVTQTPRYLIKTRGQQVTLSCSPISGHRSVSWYQQTPGQGLQFLFEYFSETQRNKGNFPGRFSGRQFSNSRSEMNVSTLELGDSALYLCASSLEGRGASGANVLTFGAGSRLTVL.

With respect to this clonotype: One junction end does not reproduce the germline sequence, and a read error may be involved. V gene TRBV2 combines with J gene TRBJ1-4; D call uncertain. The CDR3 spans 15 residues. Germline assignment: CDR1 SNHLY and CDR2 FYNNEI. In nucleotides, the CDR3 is TGTGCCAGCAGTGAAGGGACTTCAACTAATGAAATACTGTTTTTT. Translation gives CASSEGTSTNEILFF.

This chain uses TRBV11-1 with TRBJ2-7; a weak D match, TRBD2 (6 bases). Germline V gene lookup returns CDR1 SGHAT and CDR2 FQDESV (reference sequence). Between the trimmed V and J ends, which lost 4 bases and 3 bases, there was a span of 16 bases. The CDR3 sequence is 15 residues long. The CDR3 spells CASSSIAVGIYEQYF. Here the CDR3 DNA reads TGTGCCAGCAGCTCAATAGCGGTCGGAATCTACGAGCAGTACTTC.

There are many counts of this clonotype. The CDR3 is CASSFKGSYGYTF. The CDR3 nucleotides read TGTGCCAGCAGCTTTAAAGGGAGCTATGGCTACACCTTC. The gene calls are TRBV7-3 and TRBJ1-2; D not resolved. CDR3 length: 13 amino acids. Trimming pared 3 bases from V and 4 bases from J, leaving 9 bases between. The germline V gene encodes CDR1 SGHTA and CDR2 FQGTGA.

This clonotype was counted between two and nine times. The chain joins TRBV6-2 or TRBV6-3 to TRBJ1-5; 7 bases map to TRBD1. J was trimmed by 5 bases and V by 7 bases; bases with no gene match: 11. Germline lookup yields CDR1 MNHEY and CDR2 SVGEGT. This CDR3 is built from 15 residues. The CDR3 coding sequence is TGTGCCAGCAATCTGTGGCAGGGGGTAGATCAGCCCCAGCATTTT. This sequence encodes CASNLWQGVDQPQHF.

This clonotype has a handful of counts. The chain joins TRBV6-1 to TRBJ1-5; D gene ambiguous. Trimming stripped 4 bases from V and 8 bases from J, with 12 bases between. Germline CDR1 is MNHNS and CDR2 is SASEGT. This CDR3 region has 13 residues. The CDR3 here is CASSVRVTEPQHF. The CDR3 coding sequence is TGTGCCAGCAGTGTGCGGGTTACGGAGCCCCAGCATTTT.